This TCR beta chain was recovered during a study of blood T cells in healthy people across ages (dated by TCRdb to the mid-2010s). Notes on the research overall: In model experiments, template switching captured roughly one uniquely barcoded TCR beta cDNA molecule for every two T cells. The study measured age-related changes in TCR beta repertoire diversity using deep sequencing normalized with unique cDNA molecular identifiers. Donors were grouped into four age groups: young (average roughly 17 years), middle-aged (39), aged (around 60) and long-lived (just over 80). To avoid experimental bias, donors of different ages were distributed randomly across sequencing lanes. The study analyzed two additional independent replicas of 1 million unique cDNA reads from the same blood draw for two donors, one aged 18 to 29 and one aged 80 or older.

Study-wide conclusions, independent of this receptor: Since profiling was done on bulk unsorted PBMCs, naive and antigen-experienced compartments could not be conclusively compared. Estimates of total diversity based on one million sequenced T cells were regarded as lower bounds and as underestimates. A strong correlation was found between observed TCR beta diversity and the percentage of naive T cells measured by flow cytometry. Because the CMV infection status of the donors was unknown, age-related changes in expanded clonotypes may potentially have been confounded. Compared with the aged group, the long-lived group had more naive CD4+ T cells, fewer expanded clones and increased TCR diversity, a pattern suggesting age selection. As age increased, observed TCR beta diversity per million T cells dropped in a roughly linear way, and a significant reduction was already evident by age 40.

The library was prepared using 5' RACE. Data came from an Illumina HiSeq 2500. A second PCR of about 7 to 12 cycles was run with a J-beta primer mix and a sample-barcoded 5' primer. Each TCR beta cDNA molecule received a unique molecular identifier from a template-switch 5' adaptor carrying 12 random nucleotides. Each sample yielded at least 3 million CDR3-containing paired-end reads. First-strand cDNA was synthesized from all RNA with the Mint cDNA synthesis kit, primed by a TRBC-specific oligonucleotide. After uracil-DNA glycosylase treatment, a first 18-cycle PCR used universal primers M1SS and BC2_uni_R on all cDNA. In the paper's pipeline: For normalization, 1 million high-quality reads were randomly selected from each sample, with every read carrying a distinct molecular identifier. Reads sharing molecular identifiers were discarded rather than binned into consensus sequences. MiTCR, run with a Q25 quality threshold and the strictest error-elimination algorithm, handled CDR3 identification, clonotype clustering and error correction. A nonparametric unseen species model with Euler transformation was used to estimate a lower bound on total TCR beta diversity. TCRdb cleaned the public reads at Q25 with fastp, built clones with MiXCR and kept in-frame beta chains. Rows merge per CDR3 protein into single entries with the most common DNA and genes. In this record, the V and J calls reflect TCRdb's handling and not the investigators' own analysis. The sample table contains under 2 million distinct CDR3 sequences; only one count was recorded for about 31% of them. The ten largest account for 10% to 12% of the sample.

The donors were roughly 39 Caucasian individuals from Russia, aged roughly 6 to 100 years, who were systemically healthy. Each donor gave 8 to 10 milliliters of peripheral blood, collected into EDTA-treated Vacutainer tubes. PBMCs were isolated by Ficoll-Paque density-gradient centrifugation, with at least 6.5 million obtained per sample. Trizol reagent was used to extract total RNA from PBMCs, with at least 6 micrograms per sample. For every donor, an aliquot of PBMCs went through flow cytometry to measure the percentages of naive CD45RAhigh/CD27high T cells. As regards this clonotype: Its antigen specificity is not known. No base-level quality is on record; no much larger clone is a single base apart.

Sequencing input: blood. The source of this sequence is a woman between 25 and 40 years old in good health.

The sequenced DNA is TGCAGTGCTCCCGGGGCCCCCAATGAGCAGTTCTTC. It translates to CSAPGAPNEQFF. The sequence links TRBV20-1 to TRBJ2-1; the D gene could be TRBD1 or TRBD2, each one agreeing over 5 bases. Relative to germline, V is 5 bases shorter and J is 6 bases shorter, with 11 bases between their ends. The germline V gene (reference sequence) specifies DFQATT as CDR1 and SNEGSKA as CDR2. The CDR3 has 12 amino acids, counting the end cysteine and phenylalanine. The read is trimmed to its CDR3 DNA, 36 bases read in frame from base 1.